One T cell receptor (beta chain) is described in this entry. This clone's antigen is unknown. Per-base qualities were not stored, and no clone one base away is much larger. In the prospective study, participants were about 18 to 89 years old, resided in about two dozen geographic areas of the United States, and were enrolled through a virtual design. In the prospective study, participants were assigned to cohorts based on the clinical history participants reported in a screening survey and a study questionnaire. Mobile phlebotomists in the prospective study collected whole blood, serum and a nasopharyngeal or oropharyngeal swab from every participant. Over a roughly 2-month period, participants in the prospective study had the option of providing additional blood draws and questionnaires. Blood samples from the prospective study were shipped frozen or at room temperature prior to DNA extraction.

This sample is drawn from a study of blood T cell repertoires in COVID-19 (dated by TCRdb to about 2020). Regarding the study in general: Samples covering the acute and convalescent phases of COVID-19 were provided by collaborators in the United States, Italy and Spain. The material from the prospective study consisted of cDNA or gDNA derived from T cells, B-cell-depleted T cells, or PBMCs. The dataset comprised deeply sampled blood TCRbeta repertoires from subjects exposed to, actively infected with, or recovered from COVID-19. A freely available public database, intended as a resource for researchers studying the immune response to SARS-CoV-2, is where the repertoires were released. The samples were drawn from the first 160 participants of the ongoing ImmuneRACE study and from 1,254 subjects provided by 6 global collaborators. The sample metadata nearly always contained a de-identified subject ID, COVID-19 status, age in years and sex. Where available, HLA class I and class II types were taken from metadata supplied by the sample provider and were not determined by assay-based typing. Study-wide findings and limitations: How much clinical and demographic metadata was included differed by source and by participant, and the metadata was provided uncurated.

TCRbeta CDR3 regions were amplified from genomic DNA using the immunoSEQ Assay, a bias-controlled multiplex PCR. On the study's bioinformatics: The number of nucleated cells in each sample was estimated by amplification of reference gene primers within the assay. To quantify the absolute abundance of each unique TCRbeta CDR3 rearrangement, sequence reads were collapsed and filtered. For each sample, productive Simpson clonality was calculated by taking the square root of Simpson's diversity index across productive rearrangements. TCRdb re-hosts the immuneACCESS table, in-frame sequences only. Its copies lack some clones; in the studies checked, an unresolved V gene accounts for under half of them, and the cause for the rest is not known. Clonal size and the V and J genes are those of that table, whereas D and trimming came from the DNA. The sample data list around 140,000 clones, and roughly 86% of these were observed just once. Of the sample, more than 3% falls within the top ten clones.

There are 14 amino acids in the CDR3, from cysteine to phenylalanine inclusive. Only the CDR3 part of the read is kept: 42 bases, read in frame from the first base. Taken from the germline V gene, the CDR1 and CDR2 loops are SGHTA and FQGNSA. V is shortened by 1 base, J by 5 bases, and the region joining them spans 11 bases. The chain links TRBV7-2 with TRBJ1-1, with no confidently assigned D gene. The material sequenced was PBMCs or T cells enriched from blood (not recorded which). The receptor was derived from a woman in her forties or fifties with acute COVID-19. The nucleotide sequence is TGTGCCAGCAGCTTAGTTCTAGAAGGAACTGAAGCTTTCTTT. Translated, this gives CASSLVLEGTEAFF.